These 29 T cell receptor beta chains share one sample of origin, sequenced in a study of CD8+CD57+ T cells in acquired aplastic anemia. CDR3 and TCR beta VDJ profiling relied on genomic DNA as the template. TCRdb reanalysed the reads using MiXCR and keeps one entry per CDR3 protein. This sample has roughly 93,000 distinct CDR3 sequences, with around 70% found just once. For sequencing, patients were chosen who had shown expansion of CD8+CD57+ cells by flow cytometry. Sample: sorted CD4+, CD8+, or CD8+CD57+ T cells (not recorded which) from PBMCs. Receptor source: a human donor with aplastic anemia.

The chain carries TRBV20-1 and TRBJ1-1, with a weak D call TRBD1 (6 bases). The germline V and J ends were trimmed by 3 bases and 3 bases, with 11 bases remaining between them. CDR1 and CDR2 from the germline V gene are DFQATT and SNEGSKA (reference sequence). The CDR3 covers 13 residues. The CDR3 DNA is TGCAGTGCTAGCCGTGGGGGCGACACTGAAGCTTTCTTT. Protein sequence: CSASRGGDTEAFF.

The V call is TRBV10-2, the J call TRBJ1-6, with 7 bases aligning to TRBD1. The V gene's germline CDR1 is WSHSY and CDR2 SAAADI. With V trimmed by 9 bases and J by 3 bases, 2 bases remained unmatched. This CDR3 is 13 amino acids long. CDR3 residues: CASRQGYNSPLHF. The CDR3 region has the DNA TGCGCCAGTCGACAGGGCTATAATTCACCCCTCCACTTT.

The V gene is TRBV6-1, the J gene TRBJ1-6; D remains unclear. CDR1 is MNHNS, CDR2 SASEGT, per germline. V lost 3 bases and J 8 bases, leaving 11 bases between the germline ends. There are 14 residues in the CDR3. The CDR3 reads CASSDPGKDSPLHF. DNA of the CDR3: TGTGCCAGCAGTGACCCTGGGAAGGATTCACCCCTCCACTTT.

The chain joins TRBV6-2 or TRBV6-3 to TRBJ1-6, with a tentative D call TRBD1 (6 bases). Germline values: CDR1 MNHEY, CDR2 SVGEGT. CDR3 length: 14 amino acids. V lost 3 bases and J lost 7, with 10 bases in between. The CDR3 reads CASSYLQGNSPLHF. In DNA form, the CDR3 reads TGTGCCAGCAGTTATCTCCAGGGGAATTCACCCCTCCACTTT.

In regard to this clonotype: An end of the junction differs from the germline gene, which may be a read error. CDR3 protein: CATQSLNNPPLHF. The CDR3 DNA is TGTGCCACCCAGTCCCTTAATAATCCACCCCTCCACTTT. The chain has TRBV19 and TRBJ1-6; D is undetermined. Germline CDR1 reads LNHDA; CDR2 reads SQIVND (reference sequence). CDR3 length: 13 residues.

Written as DNA, the CDR3 is TGCGCCAGCAGTGATTGGGTGGGAAAAGGTTCCCACGAGCAGTACTTC. Its protein product is CASSDWVGKGSHEQYF. This chain joins TRBV10-1 and TRBJ2-7; D not resolved. The CDR3 totals 16 residues. V lost 3 bases and J 5 bases, leaving 20 bases between the germline ends. The germline V gene encodes CDR1 WNHNN and CDR2 SYGVQD (reference sequence).

This clonotype was counted at least ten times. This chain links TRBV5-4 with TRBJ2-3; the match to TRBD2 covers 12 bases. The CDR3 spans 16 residues. V shed 4 bases, J shed 2 bases, and the junction held 5 bases outside the gene matches. Germline CDR1 reads SGHNT; CDR2 reads YYREEE (reference sequence). The CDR3 reads CASSGTSGFYTDTQYF. The CDR3 DNA reads TGTGCCAGCAGCGGGACTAGCGGGTTCTACACAGATACGCAGTATTTT. The full variable domain, its missing parts supplied by reference TRBV5-4 and TRBJ2-3, is ETGVTQSPTHLIKTRGQQVTLRCSSQSGHNTVSWYQQALGQGPQFIFQYYREEENGRGNFPPRFSGLQFPNYSSELNVNALELDDSALYLCASSGTSGFYTDTQYFGPGTRLTVL.

V gene TRBV12-5 combines with J gene TRBJ1-2; D is undetermined. V was pared by 1 base and J by 6 bases, with 9 bases between. The CDR3 has 13 amino acids. Germline V gene sequence: CDR1 LGHNT, CDR2 FRNRAP. CDR3 protein: CASGLEGVDGYTF. DNA for the CDR3: TGTGCTAGTGGTTTGGAGGGTGTCGATGGCTACACCTTC.

J is TRBJ1-4 and V is TRBV20-1; D is ambiguous. This CDR3 contains 14 residues. The ends were cut back, 0 bases at V and 8 bases at J, with 13 bases in the middle. The germline gives CDR1 DFQATT, CDR2 SNEGSKA (reference sequence). The CDR3 here is CSARDPSGGEKLFF. CDR3 bases: TGCAGTGCTAGAGATCCTTCAGGCGGGGAAAAACTGTTTTTT.

This clonotype was observed once. CDR3 in amino acids: CASSEQGYNEQFF. In nucleotides, the CDR3 is TGTGCCAGCAGTGAACAGGGTTACAATGAGCAGTTCTTC. This rearrangement joins TRBV25-1 to TRBJ2-1; possibly TRBD1 for D (5 bases). The germline CDR1 and CDR2 sequences are MGHDK and SYGVNS. Trimming cost V 2 bases and J 4 bases, with 6 bases left between them. The CDR3 has 13 amino acids.

CDR3 residues: CASSLSANYGYTF. The CDR3 region has the DNA TGTGCCAGCAGCTTAAGTGCCAACTATGGCTACACCTTC. The chain combines TRBV7-9 with TRBJ1-2; unclear D gene. Between the trimmed V and J ends, which lost 2 bases and 2 bases, there was a span of 6 bases. Germline V gene data show CDR1 as SEHNR and CDR2 as FQNEAQ (reference sequence). CDR3 length: 13 residues. The whole variable domain, filled in from reference TRBV7-9 and TRBJ1-2, reads DTGVSQNPRHKITKRGQNVTFRCDPISEHNRLYWYRQTLGQGPEFLTYFQNEAQLEKSRLLSDRFSAERPKGSFSTLEIQRTEQGDSAMYLCASSLSANYGYTFGSGTRLTVV.

V gene TRBV24-1 combines with J gene TRBJ2-1; a possible D gene is TRBD1 (6 bases). This CDR3 region has 13 residues. Germline-derived CDR1 and CDR2 are KGHDR and SFDVKD. V was shortened by 6 bases and J by 8 bases, with 13 bases between the two germline ends. DNA for the CDR3: TGTGCCACCAGTCCTACAGGGTCCGATGAGCAGTTCTTC. Protein: CATSPTGSDEQFF.

The chain uses TRBV29-1 and TRBJ1-1; TRBD1 might be the D (6 bases). In germline, CDR1 is SQVTM, CDR2 ANQGSEA. The CDR3 spans 13 residues. Trimming pared 7 bases from V and 3 bases from J, leaving 15 bases between. The CDR3 nucleotides read TGCAGCGGAGGTACAGGGTTATACACTGAAGCTTTCTTT. Translation: CSGGTGLYTEAFF.

This chain links TRBV2 with TRBJ1-1, with TRBD1 identical over 7 bases. Trimming cost V 4 bases and J 5 bases; bases outside gene matches: 7. Germline loops: CDR1 SNHLY, CDR2 FYNNEI. The CDR3 runs to 14 residues. Written as DNA, the CDR3 is TGTGCCAGCAGTGGACAGGGTACGGGAACTGAAGCTTTCTTT. As protein: CASSGQGTGTEAFF.

The genes are TRBV6-1 and TRBJ1-4; TRBD1 aligns across 7 bases. The junction had 8 bases not matched to a gene; V was cut back by 7 bases and J by 6 bases. Germline lookup yields CDR1 MNHNS and CDR2 SASEGT. This CDR3 has 14 amino acids. CDR3 sequence (DNA): TGTGCCAGCATCCGACAGGGAGGAGATGAAAAACTGTTTTTT. It specifies CASIRQGGDEKLFF.

The chain carries TRBV2 and TRBJ2-7; no reliable D call. The germline V gene encodes CDR1 SNHLY and CDR2 FYNNEI. The CDR3 has 12 amino acids. V was shortened by 6 bases and J by 3 bases, with 9 bases between the two germline ends. CDR3 coding DNA: TGTGCCAGCAGATGGGCCCGCTACGAGCAGTACTTC. Residues: CASRWARYEQYF.

V and J are TRBV5-6 and TRBJ1-2; D unclear. Germline V gene sequence: CDR1 SGHDT, CDR2 YYEEEE. The germline V and J ends were trimmed by 6 bases and 0 bases, with 6 bases remaining between them. The CDR3 extends over 12 amino acids. The CDR3 bases are TGTGCCAGCAAGGCCACTAACTATGGCTACACCTTC. Translating it yields CASKATNYGYTF. The whole variable domain, remainder taken from reference TRBV5-6 and TRBJ1-2, is DAGVTQSPTHLIKTRGQQVTLRCSPKSGHDTVSWYQQALGQGPQFIFQYYEEEERQRGNFPDRFSGHQFPNYSSELNVNALLLGDSALYLCASKATNYGYTFGSGTRLTVV.

The V and J genes are TRBV2 and TRBJ1-2, with TRBD1 as a possible D gene (6 bases). The CDR3 runs to 14 residues. Germline-derived CDR1 and CDR2 are SNHLY and FYNNEI. The V end was cut by 6 bases, the J end by 4 bases, with 15 bases between. The DNA of the CDR3 is TGTGCCAGCAGCGCCGGGACACTTCCCTATGGCTACACCTTC. Translating it yields CASSAGTLPYGYTF. The whole variable domain, remainder taken from reference TRBV2 and TRBJ1-2, is EPEVTQTPSHQVTQMGQEVILRCVPISNHLYFYWYRQILGQKVEFLVSFYNNEISEKSEIFDDQFSVERPDGSNFTLKIRSTKLEDSAMYFCASSAGTLPYGYTFGSGTRLTVV.

The chain links TRBV12-3 or TRBV12-4 to TRBJ2-7; no clear D. Trimming removed 6 bases at V and 0 bases at J, with 9 bases between. The CDR3 contains 13 residues. CDR3 residues: CASSVGFSYEQYF. The CDR3 nucleotides read TGTGCCAGCAGCGTAGGATTCTCCTACGAGCAGTACTTC.

This chain connects TRBV7-9 to TRBJ1-2; D ambiguous. The length of the CDR3 is 14 residues. With 5 bases removed from V and 4 bases from J, the gap between germline ends came to 14 bases. Germline V lookup: CDR1 SEHNR, CDR2 FQNEAQ (reference sequence). The CDR3 DNA reads as TGTGCCAGCAGCCTATCTGCGGATGCCTATGGCTACACCTTC. It encodes CASSLSADAYGYTF.

The rearrangement joins TRBV20-1 to TRBJ2-1, with TRBD1 matching over 9 bases. CDR3 length equals 12 residues. CDR1 and CDR2 from the germline V gene are DFQATT and SNEGSKA (reference sequence). Unmatched junction bases numbered 10, after V lost 3 bases and J lost 16 bases. CDR3 DNA: TGCAGTGCTAGGTACTCCGGGGACAGGGTATTCTTC. It translates to CSARYSGDRVFF.

This clonotype has more than one count but fewer than ten. The V call is TRBV29-1, the J call TRBJ2-7; the D gene is possibly TRBD1 (5 bases). Per germline, CDR1 SQVTM and CDR2 ANQGSEA. This CDR3 has 13 residues. Trimming left V 1 base short and J 0 bases short, with 7 bases between. Here the CDR3 reads CSVEGQSSYEQYF. CDR3 DNA sequence: TGCAGCGTTGAAGGACAGAGCTCCTACGAGCAGTACTTC.

Only one count was recorded for this clonotype. At one of its ends the junction is not consistent with the germline gene, which may arise from a read error. The chain is built from TRBV12-3 or TRBV12-4 and TRBJ1-4; 8 nucleotides agree with TRBD1. The CDR3 loop spans 15 amino acids. The CDR3 nucleotides read TGTGCCAGCAGTTTGGCGCAGGGGGCGAATGGAAAACTGTTTTTT. Amino acids: CASSLAQGANGKLFF.

The V gene is TRBV4-2, the J gene TRBJ2-7, with D tentatively TRBD2 (7 bases). Germline V lookup: CDR1 LGHNA, CDR2 YNFKEQ. Trimming stripped 10 bases from V and 5 bases from J, with 24 bases between. The CDR3 contains 15 residues. Written as DNA, the CDR3 is TGTGCCACCAGTGGTACGGGTACAGGGAGGGACGAGCAGTACTTC. This translates into CATSGTGTGRDEQYF.

This clonotype showed up just a few times. V is TRBV20-1 and J is TRBJ1-2; no clear D gene. CDR1 is DFQATT, CDR2 SNEGSKA, per germline (reference sequence). This CDR3 has 10 residues. V lost 5 bases and J lost 3, with 4 bases in between. CDR3 loop: CSADYYGYTF. The CDR3 DNA reads as TGCAGTGCTGACTACTATGGCTACACCTTC.

This clonotype was counted only a few times. V usage is TRBV25-1 and J usage is TRBJ1-3; D is uncertain. CDR3 length: 15 amino acids. V was cut by 2 bases and J by 0 bases, with 8 bases left in between. CDR1 and CDR2 (germline): MGHDK, SYGVNS. CDR3 region: CASSEPTSSGNTIYF. CDR3 nucleotide sequence: TGTGCCAGCAGTGAACCGACATCCTCTGGAAACACCATATATTTT.

Concerning this clonotype: Germline is not matched at one junction end, which may reflect a read error. The chain links TRBV5-1 to TRBJ2-3; 9 nucleotides align to TRBD1. In germline, CDR1 is SGHRS, CDR2 YFSETQ. This CDR3 has 14 amino acids. The CDR3 reads CASRAGQGTGTQYF. CDR3 bases: TGCGCCAGCAGAGCAGGACAGGGGACAGGTACGCAGTATTTT.

This chain connects TRBV29-1 to TRBJ2-2; D is perhaps TRBD2 (5 bases). The CDR3 contains 12 residues. Germline values: CDR1 SQVTM, CDR2 ANQGSEA. Trimming took 4 bases from V and 5 from J, leaving 8 bases between them. DNA for the CDR3: TGCAGCGTTGTCGGGGAAACCGGGGAGCTGTTTTTT. Translating gives CSVVGETGELFF.

V gene TRBV20-1 combines with J gene TRBJ1-5; D not certain. The CDR3 runs 14 residues. Germline CDR1 is DFQATT and CDR2 is SNEGSKA (reference sequence). V was shortened by 0 bases and J by 6 bases, with 12 bases between the two germline ends. The CDR3 here is CSARDFGIGQPQHF. DNA for the CDR3: TGCAGTGCTAGAGACTTTGGAATCGGTCAGCCCCAGCATTTT.